Shown below are 29 T cell receptor beta chains from a single sample sequenced in a study of long-term antiretroviral therapy in people with HIV. immunoSEQ v3.0 was run at survey level. Clones were sequenced by immunoSEQ multiplex PCR, and TCRdb holds only the in-frame ones, with some missing. The sample has some 28,000 clones; 90% to 95% are singletons. Sample: unsorted PBMCs, taken roughly 6.2 years after starting antiretroviral therapy. These receptors all stem from a young man with HIV.

The V and J genes are TRBV5-1 and TRBJ2-2; D might be TRBD2 (5 bases). V was pared by 4 bases and J by 2 bases, with 12 bases between. Germline V gene data show CDR1 as SGHRS and CDR2 as YFSETQ. CDR3 size: 15 residues. The CDR3 reads CASSPTGDNTGELFF. The CDR3 coding sequence is TGCGCCAGCAGCCCGACCGGGGATAACACCGGGGAGCTGTTTTTT.

The CDR3, as DNA: TGCGCCAGCAGCCCGACCACAGGGAATCAGCCCCAGCATTTT. Its translation is CASSPTTGNQPQHF. J is TRBJ1-5 and V is TRBV5-1; TRBD1 might be the D (6 bases). CDR1 and CDR2 (germline): SGHRS, YFSETQ. V was clipped by 4 bases and J by 4 bases, with 12 bases between them. The CDR3 loop spans 14 amino acids.

The CDR3 is CASSLRGTRANTGELFF. As DNA, the CDR3 is TGTGCCAGCAGCTTGAGGGGGACCCGCGCGAACACCGGGGAGCTGTTTTTT. This chain connects TRBV7-2 to TRBJ2-2, with D possibly TRBD1 on 6 matching bases. The V end was cut by 3 bases, the J end by 0 bases, with 14 bases between. In germline, CDR1 is SGHTA, CDR2 FQGNSA. CDR3 length: 17 residues.

With respect to this clone: One end of the junction is discordant with germline, which a read error may explain. This chain uses TRBV7-7 with TRBJ2-2; the match to TRBD1 covers 10 bases. The CDR3 runs to 16 residues. Germline lookup yields CDR1 SSHAT and CDR2 FNYEAQ (reference sequence). CDR3 sequence (DNA): TGTGCTAGCAGCCAAGCACCGGGACAGGGGTCCGGGGAGCTGTTTTTT. Its translation is CASSQAPGQGSGELFF.

In this sample, this clone turned up a few times. V usage is TRBV6-4 and J usage is TRBJ2-3; D is undetermined. Germline V gene lookup returns CDR1 MRHNA and CDR2 SNTAGT. Between the trimmed V and J ends, which lost 6 bases and 4 bases, there was a span of 11 bases. The CDR3 consists of 13 residues. The CDR3: CASSNGASDTQYF. The CDR3 region has the DNA TGTGCCAGCAGCAACGGAGCCTCAGATACGCAGTATTTT.

The chain combines TRBV5-4 with TRBJ2-5, with TRBD1 identical over 8 bases. Unmatched junction bases numbered 6, after V lost 9 bases and J lost 2 bases. The V gene's germline CDR1 is SGHNT and CDR2 YYREEE (reference sequence). This CDR3 comprises 13 residues. CDR3 in amino acids: CATQQGEQETQYF. As DNA, the CDR3 is TGTGCCACACAACAGGGGGAGCAAGAGACCCAGTACTTC.

The rearrangement uses TRBV4-1 and TRBJ1-1; tentatively, D is TRBD1 (6 bases). The germline gives CDR1 MGHRA, CDR2 YSYEKL. The V end was cut by 3 bases, the J end by 5 bases, with 13 bases between. The CDR3 length is 14 residues. CDR3 amino acids: CASSQGARGTEAFF. CDR3 bases: TGCGCCAGCAGCCAGGGGGCGCGAGGTACTGAAGCTTTCTTT.

The chain uses TRBV29-1 and TRBJ2-2; 7 positions match TRBD1. J lost 1 base, V lost 7 bases, and 6 bases had no gene match. Germline assignment: CDR1 SQVTM and CDR2 ANQGSEA. There are 14 residues in the CDR3. CDR3 sequence: CSARTGLNTGELFF. DNA for the CDR3: TGCAGCGCCCGGACAGGCTTGAACACCGGGGAGCTGTTTTTT.

This sequence joins TRBV2 and TRBJ2-1; D gene ambiguous. The CDR3 runs to 14 residues. The germline V and J ends were trimmed by 6 bases and 2 bases, with 11 bases remaining between them. Germline values: CDR1 SNHLY, CDR2 FYNNEI. In DNA, the CDR3 is TGTGCCAGCAGGGTGGGTGGCCCCTACAATGAGCAGTTCTTC. Translating it yields CASRVGGPYNEQFF. The complete variable domain, with remaining parts taken from reference TRBV2 and TRBJ2-1, reads EPEVTQTPSHQVTQMGQEVILRCVPISNHLYFYWYRQILGQKVEFLVSFYNNEISEKSEIFDDQFSVERPDGSNFTLKIRSTKLEDSAMYFCASRVGGPYNEQFFGPGTRLTVL.

The chain couples TRBV15 to TRBJ2-5; TRBD1 matches at 7 bases. This CDR3 has 16 residues. J lost 2 bases, V lost 4 bases, and 10 bases had no gene match. Germline V CDR1 and CDR2: LNHNV, YYDKDF (reference sequence). In nucleotides, the CDR3 is TGTGCCACCAGCAAAGAGGTTGGCAGGGGGCAAGAGACCCAGTACTTC. Its protein is CATSKEVGRGQETQYF.

The V call is TRBV21-1, the J call TRBJ1-2; the table names TRBD1, a call not compared with the DNA. TRBV21-1 is flagged as a pseudogene. This CDR3 comprises 20 residues. The CDR3, as DNA: TGTGCCAGCAAGTCCAAGGATCCAGGGAACAGGGGGCAATCGAGGATCGGCTACACCTTC. It translates to CASKSKDPGNRGQSRIGYTF.

Only one count was recorded for this clone. J is TRBJ2-5 and V is TRBV28; D gene uncertain. CDR3 length: 13 amino acids. The ends were cut back, 6 bases at V and 7 bases at J, with 15 bases in the middle. From germline, CDR1 is MDHEN and CDR2 SYDVKM. DNA for the CDR3: TGTGCCAGCAGATCTGGCAGGAGCCGGACCCAGTACTTC. This gives the protein CASRSGRSRTQYF.

V usage is TRBV4-1 and J usage is TRBJ1-1; no clear D gene. The V gene lost 1 base and the J gene lost 0 bases, with 3 bases spanning the gap. Germline lookup yields CDR1 MGHRA and CDR2 YSYEKL. The CDR3 is made up of 13 amino acids. Here the CDR3 reads CASSQGVNTEAFF. The CDR3 bases are TGCGCCAGCAGCCAAGGGGTGAACACTGAAGCTTTCTTT.

This clone showed up just a few times. The chain uses TRBV5-4 and TRBJ1-2, with TRBD1 identical over 7 bases. The V and J ends lost 2 bases and 2 bases, in that order; junction bases with no gene match: 6. Per the germline V gene, CDR1 is SGHNT and CDR2 is YYREEE (reference sequence). This CDR3 region has 15 residues. CDR3 region: CASSFAGTANYGYTF. CDR3 DNA: TGTGCCAGCAGCTTCGCAGGGACAGCCAACTATGGCTACACCTTC. The entire variable domain, with the rest obtained from reference TRBV5-4 and TRBJ1-2, is as follows: ETGVTQSPTHLIKTRGQQVTLRCSSQSGHNTVSWYQQALGQGPQFIFQYYREEENGRGNFPPRFSGLQFPNYSSELNVNALELDDSALYLCASSFAGTANYGYTFGSGTRLTVV.

The V call is TRBV5-1, the J call TRBJ1-2, with D possibly TRBD1 on 6 matching bases. Trimming pared 1 base from V and 6 bases from J, leaving 13 bases between. Germline-derived CDR1 and CDR2 are SGHRS and YFSETQ. The CDR3 runs to 14 residues. Written as DNA, the CDR3 is TGCGCCAGCAGCTTGAATGGGCAGGGGAATGGCTACACCTTC. Amino acid sequence: CASSLNGQGNGYTF.

V usage is TRBV15 and J usage is TRBJ2-7; TRBD1 agrees at 8 bases. The CDR3 runs to 16 residues. Germline assignment: CDR1 LNHNV and CDR2 YYDKDF (reference sequence). V lost 3 bases to trimming and J lost 2 bases; unmatched junction nucleotides: 9. CDR3 in DNA: TGTGCCACCAGCAGCCCTAGGACAGGGACGACCTACGAGCAGTACTTC. It yields the protein CATSSPRTGTTYEQYF.

The V and J genes are TRBV2 and TRBJ2-5, with no clear D. V was shortened by 8 bases and J by 1 base, with 5 bases between the two germline ends. The CDR3 totals 11 residues. Germline CDR1 SNHLY, CDR2 FYNNEI. The CDR3 sequence is CASSVQETQYF. In DNA, the CDR3 is TGTGCCAGCTCGGTCCAAGAGACCCAGTACTTC.

The gene calls are TRBV6-6 and TRBJ2-2; D gene unclear. CDR3 length: 15 amino acids. The V end was cut by 0 bases, the J end by 2 bases, with 7 bases between. The germline V gene encodes CDR1 MNHNY and CDR2 SVGAGI (reference sequence). CDR3 sequence: CASSYSNHNTGELFF. The CDR3, as DNA: TGTGCCAGCAGTTACTCGAATCATAACACCGGGGAGCTGTTTTTT.

In DNA, the CDR3 is TGTGCCAGCAGCCCCGAGGGGGGGGCGTATAGCAATCAGCCCCAGCATTTT. This codes for CASSPEGGAYSNQPQHF. The chain has TRBV7-2 and TRBJ1-5; D perhaps matches TRBD1 (6 bases). V dropped 5 bases and J dropped 0 bases, with 17 bases sitting between them. This CDR3 contains 17 residues. CDR1 and CDR2 (germline): SGHTA, FQGNSA.

The chain recombines TRBV5-1 with TRBJ1-2, with TRBD1 as a possible D gene (5 bases). V shed 5 bases and J shed 0 bases, with 14 bases lying between them. This CDR3 is 15 amino acids long. Germline loops: CDR1 SGHRS, CDR2 YFSETQ. CDR3 sequence: CASRTTGNSNYGYTF. DNA of the CDR3: TGCGCCAGCAGAACAACAGGAAATTCTAACTATGGCTACACCTTC.

A few counts support this clone. This is likely a read error, given that the CDR3 carries no conserved phenylalanine or tryptophan at its end. No DNA is shown, since the ends of the CDR3 on it are uncertain; the CDR3 is the one TCRdb lists. The chain links TRBV21-1 to TRBJ1-4. TRBV21-1 represents a pseudogene. From its first to its last residue, the CDR3 has 8 amino acids. CDR3 sequence reads: CASRNEYG.

This chain joins TRBV9 and TRBJ2-2, with D possibly TRBD1 on 5 matching bases. The CDR3 has 14 amino acids. CDR1 SGDLS and CDR2 YYNGEE come from the germline V gene. With 5 bases removed from V and 3 bases from J, the gap between germline ends came to 11 bases. The CDR3 region has the DNA TGTGCCAGCAGGGTGGGGCTCGACACCGGGGAGCTGTTTTTT. Encoded protein: CASRVGLDTGELFF.

The J gene is TRBJ2-1, the V gene TRBV2; a weak D match, TRBD1 (5 bases). The CDR3 spans 9 residues. In germline, CDR1 is SNHLY, CDR2 FYNNEI. Trimming removed 8 bases from V and 15 bases from J, with 11 bases in between. CDR3 loop: CASYDGAFF. Written as DNA, the CDR3 is TGTGCCAGCTACGATGGGGCGTTCTTC.

The chain carries TRBV9 and TRBJ1-5; maybe TRBD1 (5 bases). Per the germline V gene, CDR1 is SGDLS and CDR2 is YYNGEE. The CDR3 extends over 15 amino acids. V was cut by 4 bases and J by 0 bases, with 11 bases left in between. The CDR3 DNA reads as TGTGCCAGCAGCCCGGGACCCGCTAGCAATCAGCCCCAGCATTTT. This encodes CASSPGPASNQPQHF.

CDR3 in amino acids: CASSLHGTVYGYTF. The CDR3 DNA is TGTGCCAGCAGTTTACACGGGACAGTCTATGGCTACACCTTC. The chain is built from TRBV27 and TRBJ1-2; 7 nucleotides line up with TRBD1. V gave up 2 bases and J gave up 4 bases; unmatched junction bases: 4. Germline values: CDR1 MNHEY, CDR2 SMNVEV (reference sequence). CDR3 length: 14 residues.

This chain links TRBV4-2 with TRBJ1-5; D gene unclear. The CDR3 loop spans 13 amino acids. Germline CDR1 reads LGHNA; CDR2 reads YNFKEQ. V was cut by 3 bases and J by 6 bases, with 9 bases left in between. CDR3 sequence (DNA): TGTGCCAGCAGCCAGGAGAGAGGTCAGCCCCAGCATTTT. It codes for CASSQERGQPQHF.

The chain uses TRBV30 and TRBJ1-2; D remains ambiguous. The V and J ends lost 2 bases and 2 bases respectively, with 9 bases between them. CDR3 length: 13 residues. Germline V lookup: CDR1 GTSNPN, CDR2 SVGIG (reference sequence). CDR3 in DNA: TGTGCCTGGAGTAAGATTAGAAACTATGGCTACACCTTC. Translated, it gives CAWSKIRNYGYTF.

The gene calls are TRBV7-3 and TRBJ2-3; TRBD2 is a possible D gene (5 bases). The CDR3 runs to 14 residues. The germline V gene has CDR1 SGHTA and CDR2 FQGTGA. Deletions cut 5 bases from V and 4 bases from J, with 13 bases between. The CDR3 DNA sequence: TGTGCCAGCAGCCCCGACGGGGATGCAGATACGCAGTATTTT. Its translation: CASSPDGDADTQYF.

The chain uses TRBV7-9 and TRBJ1-2, with D possibly TRBD1 on 5 matching bases. This CDR3 has 14 amino acids. Trimming cost V 4 bases and J 1 base, with 10 bases left between them. The germline V gene has CDR1 SEHNR and CDR2 FQNEAQ (reference sequence). The CDR3 protein is CASSSDIFNYGYTF. As DNA, the CDR3 is TGTGCCAGCAGCTCGGACATCTTTAACTATGGCTACACCTTC.